A selection of T cell receptor beta chains follows, all from one sample in a study of blood T cell repertoires in COVID-19. The method was immunoSEQ multiplex PCR; TCRdb's version includes in-frame clones alone and lacks a portion of them. The sample lists about 57,000 clones, just over 85% seen once, with about 4.7% in the top ten. The source material was peripheral blood. The source of these receptors is a human donor in a cohort sampled during active COVID-19. Both conserved end residues are part of each CDR3. A D gene is named only where the DNA matches it firmly. Clone size is shown for a subset of rows, as once, few, many or a class of expanded clone.

-	-	TRBV4-1	14	TRBJ2-7	CASSQADLNYEQYF	TGCGCCAGCAGCCAGGCTGACTTGAACTACGAGCAGTACTTC
-	-	TRBV28	18	TRBJ2-1	CASTLPGWAGRSYNEQFF	TGTGCCAGCACATTACCCGGATGGGCGGGCCGTTCCTACAATGAGCAGTTCTTC
-	TRBD2	TRBV7-2	17	TRBJ2-3	CASSLARLAMGTDTQYF	TGTGCCAGCAGCTTAGCAAGACTAGCGATGGGCACAGATACGCAGTATTTT
-	-	TRBV29-1	13	TRBJ2-7	CSVLPKSSYEQYF	TGCAGCGTTCTACCAAAGAGCTCCTACGAGCAGTACTTC
-	TRBD2	TRBV4-3	15	TRBJ2-7	CASSQVLAGSYEQYF	TGCGCCAGCAGCCAAGTGCTAGCGGGGTCCTACGAGCAGTACTTC
-	-	TRBV7-9	14	TRBJ2-1	CASSSRDWNNEQFF	TGTGCCAGCAGCTCCCGGGACTGGAACAATGAGCAGTTCTTC
-	-	TRBV9	15	TRBJ2-6	CASSVEGTGANVLTF	TGTGCCAGCAGCGTAGAGGGGACTGGGGCCAACGTCCTGACTTTC
-	TRBD1	TRBV7-2	15	TRBJ2-7	CASSSYQGAFYEQYF	TGTGCCAGCAGCTCTTATCAGGGGGCCTTCTACGAGCAGTACTTC
-	-	TRBV6-4	14	TRBJ2-1	CASSRLRSDNEQFF	TGTGCCAGCAGCCGCTTAAGGAGTGACAATGAGCAGTTCTTC
-	-	TRBV11-2	13	TRBJ2-2	CASSLGENGELFF	TGTGCCAGCAGCTTAGGAGAGAACGGGGAGCTGTTTTTT
few	TRBD1	TRBV7-6	16	TRBJ1-5	CASSATTGSGNQPQHF	TGTGCCAGCAGCGCGACGACAGGGTCGGGCAATCAGCCCCAGCATTTT
once	TRBD1	TRBV7-9	14	TRBJ1-1	CASSFRDSLEAAFF	TGTGCCAGCAGCTTCCGGGACAGCTTGGAGGCAGCTTTCTTT